This section outlines one TCR beta chain sequence together with its context. Its antigen remains unidentified. No much larger clonotype is one base removed from it; base qualities were not supplied. At diagnosis, peripheral blood, uninvolved tumor-adjacent lung and tumor were collected and were preserved as a mix of fresh-frozen and FFPE material. The data were obtained in a study of T cells in localized non-small cell lung cancer (dated by TCRdb to 2020 to 2022). With respect to the entire study: T cell repertoires of hundreds of early-stage NSCLC patients were analyzed, with tumors being compared against uninvolved tumor-adjacent lungs. The cohort consisted of 200 to 300 treatment-naive NSCLC patients whose localized lung tumors had been resected. A mean age of around 66 years was recorded for the NSCLC patients, of whom around 120 were male and 100 to 110 were female.

The germline V gene provides CDR1 WSHSY and CDR2 SAAADI. The junction shows trimming of 8 bases on V and 6 bases on J, and the gene matches do not reach 4 bases of it. The CDR3 numbers 12 residues from cysteine through phenylalanine. Only the CDR3 DNA is retained, 36 bases long and in frame from the first base. The immunoSEQ Assay was used to sequence TCR beta CDR3 regions from DNA. The original methods were these. T cell density was computed as TCR beta template counts normalized to usable DNA estimated by amplifying housekeeping genes. Richness was estimated using the preseqR package, with extrapolation to 400,000 templates for PBMC samples and to 120,000 templates for tissue samples. Clonality was taken to be one minus Pielou's evenness. Tissue-enriched TCRs were identified by differential abundance testing using productive amino-acid clonotypes, minimum total count 5 and alpha 0.1. Repertoire overlap between compartments was quantified with the Jaccard Index and Morisita Overlap Index. GLIPH grouped TCR beta CDR3s together with public tetramer-defined viral CDR3s, and a viral motif had to include at least three viral sequences and also show V-gene enrichment. The source is immuneACCESS, and TCRdb retained only in-frame sequences with V and J called. Part of the clones is not carried over; for the studies checked, unresolved V genes explain less than half of this, and the remainder is unexplained. D and trimming were read from the DNA, whereas the V and J calls and clone size are those reported in that table. The sample table lists approximately 3,000 clones, approximately 25% of them with a count of one. The ten largest account for over 9.5% of the sample.

What the work shows at the level of the full study, not this receptor alone: Since the design was exploratory, TCR variables were selected using unadjusted p-values with no false-discovery rate correction. Longer overall survival was associated with higher T cell density in blood, whereas shorter survival was associated with higher clonality in adjacent lung. Because multi-region sequencing of the tumors was not done, intratumor heterogeneity could not be ruled out. Of the top 100 tumor clones, a median of roughly 57 were detected in paired uninvolved adjacent lung; roughly 26 were also among that lung's top 100. Uninvolved tumor-adjacent lung showed the highest T cell clonality, higher than tumor, which suggests more focused antigenic responses in the uninvolved tumor-adjacent lung.

The chain couples TRBV10-2 to TRBJ1-2; 9 central nucleotides agree with TRBD1. The sequences come from lung tumor tissue, collected before any cancer treatment. The sequence derives from a man between 40 and 75 years old with stage I squamous cell lung carcinoma. The CDR3 in this case is CASGTGRDGYTF. The nucleotide sequence reads TGCGCCAGCGGGACAGGGAGGGATGGCTACACCTTC.